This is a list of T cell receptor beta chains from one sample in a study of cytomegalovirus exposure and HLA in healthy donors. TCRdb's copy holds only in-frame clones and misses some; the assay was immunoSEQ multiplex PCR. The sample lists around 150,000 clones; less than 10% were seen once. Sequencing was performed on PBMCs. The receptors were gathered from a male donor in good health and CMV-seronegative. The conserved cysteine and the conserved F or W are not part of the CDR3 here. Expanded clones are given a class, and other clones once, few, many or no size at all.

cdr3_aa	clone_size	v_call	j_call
ASSTLTSGSATQY	once	TRBV5-1	TRBJ2-3
ASSPWEYNEQF	-	TRBV7-7	TRBJ2-1
ASSLDRLGTEAF	few	TRBV28	TRBJ1-1
ASSLTIQGGYGYT	few	TRBV28	TRBJ1-2
ASSQGQGYQETQY	-	TRBV4-3	TRBJ2-5
ASTPQGSGQPQH	-	TRBV27	TRBJ1-5
ASSQEIHTSYEQY	-	TRBV4-1	TRBJ2-7
ASSPPGLAGNSYEQY	-	TRBV18	TRBJ2-7
ASSPRTSGGNNGELF	few	TRBV4-3	TRBJ2-2
ASSPTGEFYGYT	-	TRBV7-9	TRBJ1-2
ASSARQDIRTDTQY	few	TRBV9	TRBJ2-3
AWSFRLAGPYSYEQY	-	TRBV30	TRBJ2-7
ASSLGTSGDLNNEQF	-	TRBV7-2	TRBJ2-1
ASSLDFEETQY	few	TRBV5-4	TRBJ2-5
ASSSSKQGTNGYT	few	TRBV4-3	TRBJ1-2
ASSQVQGSSYEQY	-	TRBV4-2	TRBJ2-7
ASSLVSGGQDNEQF	-	TRBV7-9	TRBJ2-1
ASSPTGGAGNEQF	few	TRBV27	TRBJ2-1
ASILRGNTEAF	-	TRBV6-1	TRBJ1-1
ASSQSPGQGFFRRANVLT	few	TRBV4-3	TRBJ2-6
SVDSRGPTEAF	-	TRBV29-1	TRBJ1-1
ASSFSPGGNQPQH	few	TRBV28	TRBJ1-5
ASSPFGTLGHEQF	-	TRBV6-5	TRBJ2-1
ASSARSSGNTIY	few	TRBV9	TRBJ1-3
ASSHVPPGLAADNEQF	-	TRBV4-1	TRBJ2-1
ASSARDSGSPLH	-	TRBV6-1	TRBJ1-6
ASSQVPIRESSYNEQF	few	TRBV4-1	TRBJ2-1
ASSYSTGQSNYEQY	-	TRBV6-5	TRBJ2-7
ASRSGHRNTEAF	few	TRBV6-5	TRBJ1-1
ASSLGTGNTEAF	few	TRBV7-8	TRBJ1-1
ASSPGASGSETQY	few	TRBV4-2	TRBJ2-5
ASRLTGSHEQY	-	TRBV27	TRBJ2-7
ASSDSQNRMNTEAF	few	TRBV18	TRBJ1-1
ASSSGQAATNEKLF	few	TRBV28	TRBJ1-4
ASRPTSGIYEQY	few	TRBV6-5	TRBJ2-7
ASSLPGVNTGELF	few	TRBV13	TRBJ2-2
ASSSGRTGGYT	few	TRBV27	TRBJ1-2
ASSSARSRTNTEAF	-	TRBV7-6	TRBJ1-1
ASRLGTGEQY	-	TRBV28	TRBJ2-7
ASSLIQETQY	-	TRBV7-2	TRBJ2-5
ASSSDRRNTIY	few	TRBV21-1	TRBJ1-3
ASTLAQGGEAF	-	TRBV6-6	TRBJ1-1
ASSLPGTGWTQY	-	TRBV28	TRBJ2-5
ASSLILNTEAF	few	TRBV28	TRBJ1-1
ASSGDRGTKGQPQH	-	TRBV6-6	TRBJ1-5
ASSVGRGANSGNTIY	few	TRBV9	TRBJ1-3
ASSPFPGLAGSSYEQY	-	TRBV4-3	TRBJ2-7
ASSLWPLNEQF	-	TRBV7-9	TRBJ2-1
ASSGYISYEQY	-	TRBV6-1	TRBJ2-7
SVEAGPREQY	few	TRBV29-1	TRBJ2-7
ASSLGGQFNYGYT	few	TRBV28	TRBJ1-2
ASSQIPGGPAGELF	few	TRBV4-3	TRBJ2-2
AIKPDRIGELF	few	TRBV10-3	TRBJ2-2
ASSQGLAGGLAKNIQY	-	TRBV4-1	TRBJ2-4
ASSLEARNTEAF	few	TRBV7-9	TRBJ1-1
ASSPPQNTEAF	-	TRBV18	TRBJ1-1
ASSLALSTDTQY	-	TRBV7-2	TRBJ2-3
ASSLAGGTSAETQY	few	TRBV5-1	TRBJ2-5
ASSLGRPENEQY	few	TRBV27	TRBJ2-7